The rows below give T cell receptor beta chains drawn from one sample of a study of shared clonotypes between healthy human individuals. Assay: immunoSEQ multiplex PCR; the TCRdb copy retains only in-frame clones and omits some. There are 600,000 to 750,000 clones in the sample; over 60% occur only once, and approximately 2% lies in the top ten. Sequencing was done on a sample of memory CD4+ T cells sorted from blood. The receptors derive from a woman in her thirties in good health. CDR3s include the opening cysteine and the closing phenylalanine or tryptophan. D genes are given only for firm matches. For some rows the clone size is stated as once, few or many, or as a class when expanded; others skip it.

v_call: TRBV6-6; d_call: -; j_call: TRBJ1-5; clone_size: -; cdr3_nt: TGTGCCAGCACATACGGCCTCCGGGGCAATCAGCCCCAGCATTTT; cdr3_aa: CASTYGLRGNQPQHF
v_call: TRBV6-1; d_call: -; j_call: TRBJ1-2; clone_size: few; cdr3_nt: TGTGCCAGCAGTGACTCTCCGGGTGGCTACACCTTC; cdr3_aa: CASSDSPGGYTF
v_call: TRBV7-2; d_call: TRBD1; j_call: TRBJ2-7; clone_size: -; cdr3_nt: TGTGCCAGCAGCTTAGCGGGGCAGGGGGCGAGGTACGAGCAGTACTTC; cdr3_aa: CASSLAGQGARYEQYF
v_call: TRBV2; d_call: -; j_call: TRBJ2-1; clone_size: -; cdr3_nt: TGTGCCAGCAGTTTGACAGAATCCCAGTTCTTC; cdr3_aa: CASSLTESQFF
v_call: TRBV11-2; d_call: -; j_call: TRBJ2-3; clone_size: once; cdr3_nt: TGTGCCAGCAGCTACTCAGGCAGCTCGGGCACAGATACGCAGTATTTT; cdr3_aa: CASSYSGSSGTDTQYF
v_call: TRBV2; d_call: -; j_call: TRBJ2-5; clone_size: few; cdr3_nt: TGTGCCAGCAGTGGGTCAGCCCAAGAGACCCAGTACTTC; cdr3_aa: CASSGSAQETQYF
v_call: TRBV5-1; d_call: -; j_call: TRBJ1-5; clone_size: -; cdr3_nt: TGCGCCAGCAGCCTCCAGCCCGGGCAGGGGTCGGGACAGCCCCAGCATTTT; cdr3_aa: CASSLQPGQGSGQPQHF
v_call: TRBV6-1; d_call: -; j_call: TRBJ1-5; clone_size: once; cdr3_nt: TGTGCCAGCAGTGTATATAGGCAGCCCCAGCATTTT; cdr3_aa: CASSVYRQPQHF
v_call: TRBV13; d_call: -; j_call: TRBJ2-3; clone_size: -; cdr3_nt: TGTGCCAGCAGCCTTCACAGCGGCGCCCAGTATTTT; cdr3_aa: CASSLHSGAQYF
v_call: TRBV2; d_call: -; j_call: TRBJ2-1; clone_size: -; cdr3_nt: TGTGCCAGCAGCTTAGACTCGAACAATGAGCAGTTCTTC; cdr3_aa: CASSLDSNNEQFF
v_call: TRBV4-2; d_call: TRBD1; j_call: TRBJ1-3; clone_size: few; cdr3_nt: TGTGCCAGCAGCGCGGCAGGGGGAGGAAACACCATATATTTT; cdr3_aa: CASSAAGGGNTIYF
v_call: TRBV25-1; d_call: TRBD1; j_call: TRBJ2-3; clone_size: -; cdr3_nt: TGTGCCAGCAGTGAATCTAGCACGGACAGGGTGAGCACAGATACGCAGTATTTT; cdr3_aa: CASSESSTDRVSTDTQYF
v_call: TRBV2; d_call: -; j_call: TRBJ2-7; clone_size: few; cdr3_nt: TGTGCCAGCAGTGCGGCAGCCACCTACGAGCAGTACTTC; cdr3_aa: CASSAAATYEQYF
v_call: TRBV4-2; d_call: TRBD2; j_call: TRBJ2-3; clone_size: -; cdr3_nt: TGTGCCAGCAGCTTGGCCAATCTAGCGGATACATCTGGAGATACGCAGTATTTT; cdr3_aa: CASSLANLADTSGDTQYF
v_call: TRBV11-3; d_call: TRBD2; j_call: TRBJ2-1; clone_size: -; cdr3_nt: TGTGCCAGCAGCTTAGGAGGGAGGGGCCCATACAATGAGCAGTTCTTC; cdr3_aa: CASSLGGRGPYNEQFF
v_call: TRBV10-1; d_call: -; j_call: TRBJ2-5; clone_size: -; cdr3_nt: TGCGCCGACATAAACCTTCAGGGGGGCCCGGAGACCCAGTACTTC; cdr3_aa: CADINLQGGPETQYF
v_call: TRBV5-1; d_call: TRBD1; j_call: TRBJ2-3; clone_size: -; cdr3_nt: TGCGCCAGCAGCCCGGGACAGGGGGCAAACACAGATACGCAGTATTTT; cdr3_aa: CASSPGQGANTDTQYF
v_call: TRBV11-1; d_call: -; j_call: TRBJ2-1; clone_size: -; cdr3_nt: TGTGCCAGCAGCTTCAGAGACTCCTACAATGAGCAGTTCTTC; cdr3_aa: CASSFRDSYNEQFF
v_call: TRBV5-1; d_call: -; j_call: TRBJ1-1; clone_size: -; cdr3_nt: TGCGCCAGCATAGACACCTGGGGCACTGAAGCTTTCTTT; cdr3_aa: CASIDTWGTEAFF
v_call: TRBV4-1; d_call: TRBD2; j_call: TRBJ2-3; clone_size: -; cdr3_nt: TGCGCCAGCAGCCAAGATGGGACTAGGGCAGATACGCAGTATTTT; cdr3_aa: CASSQDGTRADTQYF
v_call: TRBV19; d_call: -; j_call: TRBJ2-3; clone_size: -; cdr3_nt: TGTGCCAGTAGTATTGGTACTAGCACAGATACGCAGTATTTT; cdr3_aa: CASSIGTSTDTQYF
v_call: TRBV14; d_call: -; j_call: TRBJ1-4; clone_size: few; cdr3_nt: TGTGCCAGCAGCCTAGCCCGAGTCGGAAAACTGTTTTTT; cdr3_aa: CASSLARVGKLFF
v_call: TRBV7-3; d_call: -; j_call: TRBJ2-1; clone_size: once; cdr3_nt: TGTGCCAGCAGCTTAAAGGGGGGAGGACTTCTTAATGAGCAGTTCTTC; cdr3_aa: CASSLKGGGLLNEQFF
v_call: TRBV18; d_call: -; j_call: TRBJ2-5; clone_size: -; cdr3_nt: TGTGCCAGCTCACCGACTGGGGAGACCCAGTACTTC; cdr3_aa: CASSPTGETQYF
v_call: TRBV6-1; d_call: TRBD1; j_call: TRBJ1-5; clone_size: -; cdr3_nt: TGTGCCAGCAGCTCCGGGACAGCCTACAATCAGCCCCAGCATTTT; cdr3_aa: CASSSGTAYNQPQHF
v_call: TRBV9; d_call: -; j_call: TRBJ2-1; clone_size: -; cdr3_nt: TGTGCCAGCAGTGTAGCGATCCACAATGAGCAGTTCTTC; cdr3_aa: CASSVAIHNEQFF
v_call: TRBV6-5; d_call: TRBD2; j_call: TRBJ2-1; clone_size: -; cdr3_nt: TGTGCCACCAGCGGGAGCCCCTACAATGAGCAGTTCTTC; cdr3_aa: CATSGSPYNEQFF
v_call: TRBV4-1; d_call: -; j_call: TRBJ2-7; clone_size: -; cdr3_nt: TGCGCCAGCAGCCCCAGGGTCGGGGCCCCGAGGACCCACGAGCAGTACTTC; cdr3_aa: CASSPRVGAPRTHEQYF